The rows below give T cell receptor beta chains drawn from one sample of a study of blood T cell repertoires in COVID-19. The protocol was immunoSEQ multiplex PCR, while the TCRdb copy is restricted to in-frame clones and leaves out a portion. Of around 140,000 clones in the sample, roughly 76% were seen once. Sequencing used peripheral blood. These receptors were taken from a woman between 45 and 60 years old with active or convalescent COVID-19. CDR3s include the opening cysteine and the closing phenylalanine or tryptophan. The order of the fields is clone size, CDR3 length, D gene, J gene, V gene, CDR3 DNA, CDR3 protein. The D gene is left open where the match is weak. Where a row states a size, it is once, few, many or the class of an expanded clone; other rows omit it.

size: few
length: 15
D: TRBD1
J: TRBJ2-7
V: TRBV6-1
DNA: TGTGCCAGCAGTGACCAGAACAGGGGTAGGGGTGAGCAGTACTTC
CDR3: CASSDQNRGRGEQYF

size: .
length: 16
D: TRBD1
J: TRBJ2-3
V: TRBV6-2/TRBV6-3
DNA: TGTGCCAGCAGTCCATGGACAGGGGTCCTTGAAGATACGCAGTATTTT
CDR3: CASSPWTGVLEDTQYF

size: .
length: 14
D: TRBD1
J: TRBJ1-2
V: TRBV6-5
DNA: TGTGCCAGCAGATTCGGACAGGGGGCGGATGGCTACACCTTC
CDR3: CASRFGQGADGYTF

size: .
length: 13
D: .
J: TRBJ1-2
V: TRBV6-4
DNA: TGTGCCAGTCACAGGAGACCCCACGGTGGCTACACCTTC
CDR3: CASHRRPHGGYTF

size: .
length: 16
D: .
J: TRBJ1-4
V: TRBV4-2
DNA: TGTGCCAGCAGCGTTCGATCAGGGGACGGAGGCGAAAAACTGTTTTTT
CDR3: CASSVRSGDGGEKLFF

size: .
length: 14
D: TRBD1
J: TRBJ2-1
V: TRBV19
DNA: TGTGCCAGTAGTATAGGGACAGGGGATCGTGAGCAGTTCTTC
CDR3: CASSIGTGDREQFF

size: once
length: 19
D: TRBD1
J: TRBJ1-2
V: TRBV28
DNA: TGTGCCAGCAGTTTATTAGGGATAGGGACAGACGAAAAAAACTATGGCTACACCTTC
CDR3: CASSLLGIGTDEKNYGYTF

size: .
length: 18
D: TRBD1
J: TRBJ1-4
V: TRBV5-6
DNA: TGTGCCAGCAGCTTAAGGACAGGGGATATTGCAACTAATGAAAAACTGTTTTTT
CDR3: CASSLRTGDIATNEKLFF

size: many
length: 16
D: TRBD1
J: TRBJ1-2
V: TRBV6-5
DNA: TGTGCCAGCAGTTACTCGAGGACAGGGGGCGGCTATGGCTACACCTTC
CDR3: CASSYSRTGGGYGYTF

size: .
length: 17
D: TRBD1
J: TRBJ1-1
V: TRBV5-1
DNA: TGCGCCAGCAGCCCCGCCTGGACAGGGATGGTAAACACTGAAGCTTTCTTT
CDR3: CASSPAWTGMVNTEAFF

size: .
length: 14
D: .
J: TRBJ2-5
V: TRBV19
DNA: TGTGCCAGCAAGAGGGACACCACTGGGGAGACCCAGTACTTC
CDR3: CASKRDTTGETQYF

size: .
length: 15
D: .
J: TRBJ2-2
V: TRBV9
DNA: TGTGCCAGCAGCGTAGGAACTTTGAACACCGGGGAGCTGTTTTTT
CDR3: CASSVGTLNTGELFF

size: .
length: 14
D: .
J: TRBJ1-1
V: TRBV11-2
DNA: TGTGCCAGCAGCTTGACTTCGGTGAACACTGAAGCTTTCTTT
CDR3: CASSLTSVNTEAFF

size: .
length: 13
D: TRBD2
J: TRBJ2-5
V: TRBV9
DNA: TGTGCCAGCAGCCGGGAGGGGAGGGAGACCCAGTACTTC
CDR3: CASSREGRETQYF

size: once
length: 13
D: .
J: TRBJ2-1
V: TRBV25-1
DNA: TGTGCCAGCAGTCCGACACCTGGCAATGAGCAGTTCTTC
CDR3: CASSPTPGNEQFF

size: .
length: 17
D: TRBD2
J: TRBJ2-1
V: TRBV4-2
DNA: TGTGCCAGCAGCCAATCCCCCCTAGCGGGAGTGCAGGATGAGCAGTTCTTC
CDR3: CASSQSPLAGVQDEQFF

size: .
length: 16
D: TRBD1
J: TRBJ2-1
V: TRBV11-1
DNA: TGTGCCAGCAGCTTATTACTTGGACAGGGTGGGAATGAGCAGTTCTTC
CDR3: CASSLLLGQGGNEQFF

size: few
length: 12
D: .
J: TRBJ2-7
V: TRBV11-2
DNA: TGTGCCAGCAGCCCAGAGGTCTACGAGCAGTACTTC
CDR3: CASSPEVYEQYF

size: .
length: 14
D: .
J: TRBJ1-1
V: TRBV2
DNA: TGTGCCAGCAGTGAGGTCAGGGGAGAGACTGAAGCTTTCTTT
CDR3: CASSEVRGETEAFF

size: .
length: 15
D: .
J: TRBJ1-6
V: TRBV5-1
DNA: TGCGCCAGCAGCTTGGCACAGGGAAATAATTCACCCCTCCACTTT
CDR3: CASSLAQGNNSPLHF

size: once
length: 13
D: .
J: TRBJ1-2
V: TRBV12-3/TRBV12-4
DNA: TGTGCCAGCTCCCCCCTAGAGCTCTATGGCTACACCTTC
CDR3: CASSPLELYGYTF

size: once
length: 15
D: .
J: TRBJ1-2
V: TRBV5-4
DNA: TGTGCCAGCAGCTTCAGCGGTAGCGTACTCTATGGCTACACCTTC
CDR3: CASSFSGSVLYGYTF

size: .
length: 16
D: TRBD2
J: TRBJ2-1
V: TRBV6-5
DNA: TGTGCCAGCAGTTACTCGGGCGGGGGTACCTACAATGAGCAGTTCTTC
CDR3: CASSYSGGGTYNEQFF

size: .
length: 14
D: .
J: TRBJ1-1
V: TRBV7-9
DNA: TGTGCCAGCAGCTACGCCCGGGGATCAATTGAAGCTTTCTTT
CDR3: CASSYARGSIEAFF

size: .
length: 11
D: .
J: TRBJ1-2
V: TRBV25-1
DNA: TGTGCCAGCAGTAGACTTTACGGCTACACCTTC
CDR3: CASSRLYGYTF

size: .
length: 12
D: .
J: TRBJ2-7
V: TRBV3-1/TRBV3-2
DNA: TGTGCCAGCAGCCCGCAGGGTTACGAGCAGTACTTC
CDR3: CASSPQGYEQYF

size: .
length: 16
D: .
J: TRBJ1-1
V: TRBV5-4
DNA: TGTGCCAGCAGCTTAAAAACCATAGGGGCGAACACTGAAGCTTTCTTT
CDR3: CASSLKTIGANTEAFF

size: .
length: 13
D: TRBD1
J: TRBJ2-7
V: TRBV12-5
DNA: TGTGCTAGTGGGGGACAGGGGGTCTACGAGCAGTACTTC
CDR3: CASGGQGVYEQYF

size: .
length: 14
D: .
J: TRBJ1-5
V: TRBV5-1
DNA: TGCGCCAGCAGCTTGGTCCCGGGCAATCAGCCCCAGCATTTT
CDR3: CASSLVPGNQPQHF

size: .
length: 16
D: TRBD1
J: TRBJ2-6
V: TRBV5-5
DNA: TGTGCCAGCAGAGGACAGGCCCTCTCTGGGGCCAACGTCCTGACTTTC
CDR3: CASRGQALSGANVLTF

size: .
length: 16
D: TRBD1
J: TRBJ2-1
V: TRBV7-2
DNA: TGTGCCAGCAGCCCAAATCACCCGGGACAGGGGACTAGGCAGTTCTTC
CDR3: CASSPNHPGQGTRQFF

size: .
length: 14
D: .
J: TRBJ2-5
V: TRBV2
DNA: TGTGCCAGCAGTGAATTCCTAGGCCAAGAGACCCAGTACTTC
CDR3: CASSEFLGQETQYF

size: .
length: 16
D: TRBD1
J: TRBJ2-5
V: TRBV28
DNA: TGTGCCAGCAGGCGACAGGGGGCAGGCATCTTCGTGGCCCAGTACTTC
CDR3: CASRRQGAGIFVAQYF

size: .
length: 11
D: .
J: TRBJ2-5
V: TRBV6-2/TRBV6-3
DNA: TGTGCCAGCAGTTACCTAGAGACCCAGTACTTC
CDR3: CASSYLETQYF

size: .
length: 14
D: .
J: TRBJ1-5
V: TRBV27
DNA: TGTGCCAGCAGCCCAGGGCCGGGGGTCCAGCCCCAGCATTTT
CDR3: CASSPGPGVQPQHF

size: .
length: 15
D: .
J: TRBJ1-6
V: TRBV7-9
DNA: TGTGCCAGCATCCGGGACACGGACTTTAATTCACCCCTCCACTTT
CDR3: CASIRDTDFNSPLHF

size: few
length: 18
D: .
J: TRBJ1-6
V: TRBV3-1/TRBV3-2
DNA: TGTGCCAGCAGCCAAGATCGAGGGCGAAGGTTCTATAATTCACCCCTCCACTTT
CDR3: CASSQDRGRRFYNSPLHF

size: .
length: 16
D: TRBD2
J: TRBJ2-3
V: TRBV2
DNA: TGTGCCAGCAGTGAATGGGCTAGCGGAGGCACAGATACGCAGTATTTT
CDR3: CASSEWASGGTDTQYF

size: .
length: 14
D: .
J: TRBJ2-3
V: TRBV4-1
DNA: TGCGCCAGCAGCCTACAGGGCTCCACAGATACGCAGTATTTT
CDR3: CASSLQGSTDTQYF

size: .
length: 16
D: .
J: TRBJ2-3
V: TRBV14
DNA: TGTGCCAGCAGCCAAGATGGCAGCGCTAGCACAGATACGCAGTATTTT
CDR3: CASSQDGSASTDTQYF

size: .
length: 15
D: .
J: TRBJ2-5
V: TRBV19
DNA: TGTGCCAGTAGTATAGAACACCTGTACCAAGAGACCCAGTACTTC
CDR3: CASSIEHLYQETQYF

size: .
length: 15
D: .
J: TRBJ1-2
V: TRBV4-3
DNA: TGCGCCAGCAGCCCCGGGGAGGGGTCGGCGGGAGGCTACACCTTC
CDR3: CASSPGEGSAGGYTF

size: .
length: 14
D: .
J: TRBJ2-3
V: TRBV7-3
DNA: TGTGCCAGCAGCCCTCTATCTAGCACAGATACGCAGTATTTT
CDR3: CASSPLSSTDTQYF

size: .
length: 14
D: TRBD2
J: TRBJ2-7
V: TRBV3-1/TRBV3-2
DNA: TGTGCCAGCAGCCTGAAAAGCGGGAGCTACGAGCAGTACTTC
CDR3: CASSLKSGSYEQYF

size: .
length: 14
D: TRBD1
J: TRBJ1-5
V: TRBV28
DNA: TGTGCCAGCAGTTCCCATGACAGGGCTAGGGCCCAGCATTTT
CDR3: CASSSHDRARAQHF

size: .
length: 16
D: TRBD1
J: TRBJ1-3
V: TRBV4-3
DNA: TGCGCCAGCAGCCCCTATCGGACAGGTGCGAGGAACACCATATATTTT
CDR3: CASSPYRTGARNTIYF

size: .
length: 15
D: TRBD1
J: TRBJ2-1
V: TRBV2
DNA: TGTGCCAGCAGCCGGGACAGCCCGTCCTACAATGAGCAGTTCTTC
CDR3: CASSRDSPSYNEQFF

size: .
length: 14
D: TRBD2
J: TRBJ2-3
V: TRBV29-1
DNA: TGCAGCGTTTCAGAAGCGGGGGCCACAGATACGCAGTATTTT
CDR3: CSVSEAGATDTQYF

size: .
length: 13
D: TRBD1
J: TRBJ2-7
V: TRBV12-3/TRBV12-4
DNA: TGTGCCAGCAGTCCGACAGGGGTATACGAGCAGTACTTC
CDR3: CASSPTGVYEQYF

size: once
length: 14
D: TRBD2
J: TRBJ2-1
V: TRBV29-1
DNA: TGCAGCGGAGAGGTCACTAGCGGCTACAATGAGCAGTTCTTC
CDR3: CSGEVTSGYNEQFF

size: .
length: 15
D: .
J: TRBJ1-1
V: TRBV6-5
DNA: TGTGCCAGCAGTCATGACAGGCTAATGAACACTGAAGCTTTCTTT
CDR3: CASSHDRLMNTEAFF

size: .
length: 14
D: TRBD2
J: TRBJ2-5
V: TRBV13
DNA: TGTGCCAGCAGCCCAAGGACTAGGAAGGAGACCCAGTACTTC
CDR3: CASSPRTRKETQYF

size: .
length: 11
D: .
J: TRBJ1-2
V: TRBV30
DNA: TGTGCCTCCGGGACTGATTATGGCTACACCTTC
CDR3: CASGTDYGYTF

size: .
length: 17
D: TRBD1
J: TRBJ2-2
V: TRBV28
DNA: TGTGCCAGCAGGACAACGACAGGGAGCGTTTTATTCGGGGAGCTGTTTTTT
CDR3: CASRTTTGSVLFGELFF

size: .
length: 15
D: TRBD1
J: TRBJ2-7
V: TRBV7-2
DNA: TGTGCCAGCAGCTTACGGACAGGGGGTACCTACGAGCAGTACTTC
CDR3: CASSLRTGGTYEQYF

size: .
length: 20
D: TRBD2
J: TRBJ2-1
V: TRBV3-1/TRBV3-2
DNA: TGTGCCAGCAGCCAGTGGCCAGTGACTAGCGGGGGTGGAACCTACAATGAGCAGTTCTTC
CDR3: CASSQWPVTSGGGTYNEQFF